The rows below give T cell receptor beta chains drawn from one sample of a study of T-cell memory formation after mild COVID-19. TCRdb used MiXCR to reprocess the 5' RACE reads, holding one entry per CDR3 protein. The table lists around 300,000 distinct CDR3 sequences, less than 9.5% of them singletons. Sequencing was done on a sample of PBMCs or a T cell subset sorted from them (not recorded which). Receptor source: a man aged 18 to 30 who had mild COVID-19 (a few samples of this study predate the infection). Cell type and time point are not known. Both conserved end residues are part of each CDR3. A D gene is named only where the DNA matches it firmly. Size is omitted from some rows. Given values are once, few, many or a class for expanded clones.

d_call clone_size j_call v_call cdr3_aa cdr3_nt
- - TRBJ1-6 TRBV9 CASSDRDATNSPLHF TGTGCCAGCAGTGACCGGGACGCGACAAATTCACCCCTCCACTTT
TRBD2 many TRBJ2-5 TRBV11-2 CASSLGRGGQETQYF TGTGCCAGCAGCTTAGGGCGGGGGGGGCAAGAGACCCAGTACTTC
- - TRBJ2-1 TRBV5-1 CASRSGQHNNEQFF TGCGCCAGCAGGTCGGGACAACACAACAATGAGCAGTTCTTC
- few TRBJ1-2 TRBV9 CASSVGQGKVYGYTF TGTGCCAGCAGCGTAGGTCAGGGAAAGGTCTATGGCTACACCTTC
TRBD1 few TRBJ1-5 TRBV6-5 CASRHTTGSNQPQHF TGTGCCAGCAGACACACGACAGGGAGCAATCAGCCCCAGCATTTT
TRBD1 many TRBJ2-7 TRBV5-5 CASSFGQGVYEQYF TGTGCCAGCAGCTTCGGACAGGGGGTCTACGAGCAGTACTTC
- - TRBJ1-5 TRBV20-1 CSARNRNDQPQHF TGCAGTGCTAGGAATAGGAATGATCAGCCCCAGCATTTT
TRBD1 many TRBJ2-7 TRBV4-1 CASSLLGQGNEQYF TGCGCCAGCAGCCTCTTGGGACAGGGGAACGAGCAGTACTTC
TRBD1 few TRBJ1-4 TRBV27 CASSRQGGEKLFF TGTGCCAGCAGCCGACAGGGTGGGGAAAAACTGTTTTTT
- few TRBJ2-3 TRBV7-3 CASSLNGVLQYF TGTGCCAGCAGCTTAAATGGCGTTCTGCAGTATTTT
- - TRBJ1-4 TRBV7-8 CASSLWRELFF TGTGCCAGCAGCTTATGGCGTGAACTGTTTTTT
- - TRBJ2-5 TRBV4-2 CASSQQGPGETQYF TGTGCCAGCAGCCAACAGGGACCCGGAGAGACCCAGTACTTC
- few TRBJ2-7 TRBV20-1 CSAIETTGNEQYF TGCAGTGCTATCGAGACAACAGGGAACGAGCAGTACTTC
- few TRBJ1-5 TRBV7-9 CASSPNVPTNQPQHF TGTGCCAGCAGCCCGAATGTTCCGACCAATCAGCCCCAGCATTTT
- - TRBJ2-3 TRBV20-1 CSARPLTGSTDTQYF TGCAGTGCTAGACCACTGACAGGCAGCACAGATACGCAGTATTTT
- few TRBJ2-1 TRBV3-1 CASSQGRADNEQFF TGTGCCAGCAGCCAAGGGCGGGCGGACAATGAGCAGTTCTTC
- - TRBJ1-1 TRBV29-1 CRANGALNTEAFF TGCAGGGCGAACGGGGCGTTGAACACTGAAGCTTTCTTT